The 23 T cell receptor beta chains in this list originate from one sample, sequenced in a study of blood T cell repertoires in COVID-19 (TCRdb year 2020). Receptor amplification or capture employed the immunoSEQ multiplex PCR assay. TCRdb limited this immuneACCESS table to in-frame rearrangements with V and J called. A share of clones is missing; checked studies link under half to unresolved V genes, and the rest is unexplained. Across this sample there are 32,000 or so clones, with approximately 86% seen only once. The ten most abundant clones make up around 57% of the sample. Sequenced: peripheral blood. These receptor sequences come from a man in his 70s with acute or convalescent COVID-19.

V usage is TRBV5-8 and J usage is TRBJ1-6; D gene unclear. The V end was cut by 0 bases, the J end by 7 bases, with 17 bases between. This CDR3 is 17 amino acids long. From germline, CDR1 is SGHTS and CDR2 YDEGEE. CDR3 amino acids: CASSLGTTGPRNSPLHF. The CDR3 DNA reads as TGTGCCAGCAGCTTGGGGACTACCGGGCCAAGGAATTCACCCCTCCACTTT.

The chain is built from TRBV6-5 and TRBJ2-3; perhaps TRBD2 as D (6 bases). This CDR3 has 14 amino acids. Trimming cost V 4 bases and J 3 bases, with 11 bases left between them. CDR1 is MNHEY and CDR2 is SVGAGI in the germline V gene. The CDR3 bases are TGTGCCAGCAGTTTGGGGGGTCAAACAGATACGCAGTATTTT. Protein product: CASSLGGQTDTQYF.

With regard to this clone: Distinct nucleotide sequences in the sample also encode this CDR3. Here the CDR3 reads CASRKGGGQPQHF. CDR3 nucleotide sequence: TGTGCCAGCCGAAAGGGGGGGGGTCAGCCCCAGCATTTT. The rearrangement joins TRBV6-5 to TRBJ1-5, with D possibly being TRBD1 (6 bases). This CDR3 has 13 residues. CDR1 is MNHEY, CDR2 SVGAGI, per germline. Deletions cut 8 bases from V and 6 bases from J, with 14 bases between.

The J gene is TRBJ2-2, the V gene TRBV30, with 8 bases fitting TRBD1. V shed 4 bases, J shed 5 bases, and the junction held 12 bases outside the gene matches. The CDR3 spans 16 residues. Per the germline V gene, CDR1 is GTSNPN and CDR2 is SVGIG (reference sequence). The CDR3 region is CAWTDWTTGETGELFF. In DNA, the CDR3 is TGTGCCTGGACGGACTGGACGACAGGGGAGACCGGGGAGCTGTTTTTT.

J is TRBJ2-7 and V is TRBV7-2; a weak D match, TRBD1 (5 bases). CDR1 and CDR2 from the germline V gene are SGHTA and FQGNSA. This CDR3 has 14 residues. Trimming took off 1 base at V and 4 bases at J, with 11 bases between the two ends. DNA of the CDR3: TGTGCCAGCAGCTTAGGTGGCAGGGTATACGAGCAGTACTTC. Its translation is CASSLGGRVYEQYF.

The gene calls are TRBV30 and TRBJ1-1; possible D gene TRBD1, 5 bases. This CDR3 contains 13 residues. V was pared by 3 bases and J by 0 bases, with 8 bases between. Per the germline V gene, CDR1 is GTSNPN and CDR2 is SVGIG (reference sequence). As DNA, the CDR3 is TGTGCCTGGAGATCAGGGTTGAACACTGAAGCTTTCTTT. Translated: CAWRSGLNTEAFF.

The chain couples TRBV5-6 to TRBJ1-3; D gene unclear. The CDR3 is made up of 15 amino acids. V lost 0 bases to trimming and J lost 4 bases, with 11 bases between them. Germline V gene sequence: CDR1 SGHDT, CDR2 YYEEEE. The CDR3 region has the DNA TGTGCCAGCAGCTTGGCCGCGGCTGGAGGAAACACCATATATTTT. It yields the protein CASSLAAAGGNTIYF.

In DNA, the CDR3 is TGTGCCAGCAGCCCCAGCGAAGTCTATGGCTACACCTTC. Translation: CASSPSEVYGYTF. The chain has TRBV6-5 and TRBJ1-2; D not certain. Trimming left V 6 bases short and J 4 bases short, with 12 bases between. This CDR3 region has 13 residues. In germline, CDR1 is MNHEY, CDR2 SVGAGI.

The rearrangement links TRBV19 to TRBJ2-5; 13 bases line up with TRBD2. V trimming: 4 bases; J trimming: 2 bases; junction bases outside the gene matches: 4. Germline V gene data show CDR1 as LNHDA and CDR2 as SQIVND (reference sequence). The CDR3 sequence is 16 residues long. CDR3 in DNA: TGTGCCAGTAGTAGAGGGACTAGCGGGGTACAAGAGACCCAGTACTTC. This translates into CASSRGTSGVQETQYF.

This chain's CDR3 is CASSPESYGYTF. CDR3 in DNA: TGTGCCAGCAGCCCCGAGAGCTATGGCTACACCTTC. The chain has TRBV28 and TRBJ1-2; D not certain. CDR1 is MDHEN, CDR2 SYDVKM, per germline. There are 12 residues in the CDR3. V lost 6 bases, J lost 4 bases, and 9 bases lay in between.

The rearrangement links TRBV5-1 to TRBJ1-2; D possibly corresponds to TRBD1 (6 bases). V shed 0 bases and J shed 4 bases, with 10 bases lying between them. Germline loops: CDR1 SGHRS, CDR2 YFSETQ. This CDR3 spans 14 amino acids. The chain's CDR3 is CASSLGGTSYGYTF. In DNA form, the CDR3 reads TGCGCCAGCAGCTTGGGTGGGACAAGCTATGGCTACACCTTC.

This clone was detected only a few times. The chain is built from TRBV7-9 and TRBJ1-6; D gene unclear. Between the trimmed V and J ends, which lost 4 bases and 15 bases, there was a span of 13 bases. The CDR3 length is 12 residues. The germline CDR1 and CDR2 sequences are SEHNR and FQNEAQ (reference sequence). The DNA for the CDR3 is TGTGCCAGCAGCTCTACCTACGGGAGCCTCCACTTT. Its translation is CASSSTYGSLHF.

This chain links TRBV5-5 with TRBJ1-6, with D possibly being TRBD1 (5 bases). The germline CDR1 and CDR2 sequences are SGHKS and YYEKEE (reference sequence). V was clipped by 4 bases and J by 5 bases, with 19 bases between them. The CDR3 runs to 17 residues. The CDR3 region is CASSAPAGGFDNSPLHF. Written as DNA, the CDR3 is TGTGCCAGCAGCGCGCCGGCGGGGGGATTTGATAATTCACCCCTCCACTTT.

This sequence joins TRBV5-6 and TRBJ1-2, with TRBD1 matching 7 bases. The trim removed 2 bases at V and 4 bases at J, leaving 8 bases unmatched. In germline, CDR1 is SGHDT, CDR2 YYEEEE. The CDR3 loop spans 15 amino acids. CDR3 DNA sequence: TGTGCCAGCAGCTTCCGGGCAGGGGGACTCTATGGCTACACCTTC. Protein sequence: CASSFRAGGLYGYTF.

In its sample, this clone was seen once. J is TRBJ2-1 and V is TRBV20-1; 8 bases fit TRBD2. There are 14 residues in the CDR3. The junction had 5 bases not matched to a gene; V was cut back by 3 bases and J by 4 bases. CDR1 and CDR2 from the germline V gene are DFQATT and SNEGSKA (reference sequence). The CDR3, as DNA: TGCAGTGCTAGTGAAACGGGAGGGTACAATGAGCAGTTCTTC. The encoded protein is CSASETGGYNEQFF.

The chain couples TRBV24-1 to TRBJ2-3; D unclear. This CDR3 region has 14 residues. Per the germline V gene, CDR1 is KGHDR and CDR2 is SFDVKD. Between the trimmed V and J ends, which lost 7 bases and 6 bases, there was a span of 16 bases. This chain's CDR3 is CATRAASPVDTQYF. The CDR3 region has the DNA TGTGCCACCAGGGCAGCGTCCCCCGTTGATACGCAGTATTTT.

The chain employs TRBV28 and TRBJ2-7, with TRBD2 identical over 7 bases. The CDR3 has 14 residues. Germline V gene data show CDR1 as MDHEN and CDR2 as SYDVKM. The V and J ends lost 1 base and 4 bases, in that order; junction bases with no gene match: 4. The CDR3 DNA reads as TGTGCCAGCAGTTTATTGGGACTACCGTACGAGCAGTACTTC. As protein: CASSLLGLPYEQYF. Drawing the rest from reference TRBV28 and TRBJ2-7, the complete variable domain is DVKVTQSSRYLVKRTGEKVFLECVQDMDHENMFWYRQDPGLGLRLIYFSYDVKMKEKGDIPEGYSVSREKKERFSLILESASTNQTSMYLCASSLLGLPYEQYFGPGTRLTVT.

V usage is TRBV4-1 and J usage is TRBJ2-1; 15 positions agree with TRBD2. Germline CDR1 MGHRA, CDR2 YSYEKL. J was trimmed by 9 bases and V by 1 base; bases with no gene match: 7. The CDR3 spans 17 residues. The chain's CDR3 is CASSQVRTSGRDAEQFF. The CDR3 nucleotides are TGCGCCAGCAGCCAAGTTCGGACTAGCGGGAGGGATGCTGAGCAGTTCTTC.

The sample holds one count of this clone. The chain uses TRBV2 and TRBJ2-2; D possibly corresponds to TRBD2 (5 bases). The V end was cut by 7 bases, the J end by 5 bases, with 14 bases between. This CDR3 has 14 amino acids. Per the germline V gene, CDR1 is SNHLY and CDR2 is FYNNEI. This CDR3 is CASMRAQGTGELFF. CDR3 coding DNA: TGTGCCAGCATGCGGGCCCAAGGAACCGGGGAGCTGTTTTTT.

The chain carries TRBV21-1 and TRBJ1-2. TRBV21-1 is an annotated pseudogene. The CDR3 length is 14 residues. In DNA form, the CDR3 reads TGTGCCAGCAGCAAAGAACCCTCGGGCTATGGCTACACCTTC. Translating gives CASSKEPSGYGYTF.

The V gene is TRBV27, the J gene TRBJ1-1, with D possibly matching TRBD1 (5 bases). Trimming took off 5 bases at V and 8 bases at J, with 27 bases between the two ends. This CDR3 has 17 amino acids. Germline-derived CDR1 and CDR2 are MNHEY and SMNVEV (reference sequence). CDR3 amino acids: CASSPGMMTVVGLEAFF. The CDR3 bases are TGTGCCAGCAGTCCAGGGATGATGACAGTTGTGGGGCTAGAAGCTTTCTTT.

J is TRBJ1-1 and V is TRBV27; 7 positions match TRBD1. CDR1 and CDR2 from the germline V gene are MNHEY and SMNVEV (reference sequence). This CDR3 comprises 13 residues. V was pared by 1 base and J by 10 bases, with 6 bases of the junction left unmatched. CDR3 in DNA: TGTGCCAGCAGTTTATACAGGGGCTATCTAGCTTTCTTT. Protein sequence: CASSLYRGYLAFF.

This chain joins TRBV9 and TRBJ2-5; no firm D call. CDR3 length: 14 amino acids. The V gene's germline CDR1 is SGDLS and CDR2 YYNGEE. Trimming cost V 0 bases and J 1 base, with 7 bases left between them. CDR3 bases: TGTGCCAGCAGCGTAGCTAACAGCCAAGAGACCCAGTACTTC. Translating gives CASSVANSQETQYF.